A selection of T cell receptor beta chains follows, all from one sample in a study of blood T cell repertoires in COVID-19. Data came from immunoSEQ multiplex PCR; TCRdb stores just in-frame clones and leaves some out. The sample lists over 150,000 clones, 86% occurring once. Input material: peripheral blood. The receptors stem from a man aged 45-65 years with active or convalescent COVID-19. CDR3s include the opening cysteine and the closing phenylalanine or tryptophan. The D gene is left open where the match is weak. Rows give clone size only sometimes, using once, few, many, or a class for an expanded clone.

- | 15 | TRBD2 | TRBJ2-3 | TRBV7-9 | TGTGCCAGCAGCATGACTAGCGGGGTCACAGATACGCAGTATTTT | CASSMTSGVTDTQYF
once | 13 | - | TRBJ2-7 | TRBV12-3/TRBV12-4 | TGTGCCAGCAGTTTGGGACAAACCTACGAGCAGTACTTC | CASSLGQTYEQYF
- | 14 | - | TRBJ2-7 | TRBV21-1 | TGTGCCAGCATTGGGACAGGGGACTCCTACGAGCAGTACTTC | CASIGTGDSYEQYF
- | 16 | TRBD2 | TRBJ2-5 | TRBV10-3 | TGTGCCATCAGTGAGCAGGGAGCGGGAGTAGGGGAGACCCAGTACTTC | CAISEQGAGVGETQYF
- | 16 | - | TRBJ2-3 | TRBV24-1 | TGTGCCACCAGTGATTTGCGGGGAGGAGTGGAAGATACGCAGTATTTT | CATSDLRGGVEDTQYF
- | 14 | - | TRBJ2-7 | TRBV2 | TGTGCCAGCAGTGACATGGTCTACCCCTACGAGCAGTACTTC | CASSDMVYPYEQYF
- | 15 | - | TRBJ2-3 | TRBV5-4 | TGTGCCAGCAGCTTGGAGGGTCGACCGGGGGATACGCAGTATTTT | CASSLEGRPGDTQYF
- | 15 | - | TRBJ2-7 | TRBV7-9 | TGTGCCAGCAGCGTACCCCGTGGGGCGGAGCAGGAGCAGTACTTC | CASSVPRGAEQEQYF
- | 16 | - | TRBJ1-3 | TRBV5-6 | TGTGCCAGCAGCTATTTACCCGGGAACTCTGGAAACACCATATATTTT | CASSYLPGNSGNTIYF
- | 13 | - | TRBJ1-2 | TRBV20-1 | TGCAGTGCTAGTCGGGGGGCGGACTATGGCTACACCTTC | CSASRGADYGYTF
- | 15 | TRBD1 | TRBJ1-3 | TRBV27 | TGTGCCAGCAGCTGGACAGGGGGCTCTGGAAACACCATATATTTT | CASSWTGGSGNTIYF
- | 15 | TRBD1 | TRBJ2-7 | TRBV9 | TGTGCCAGCAGCCCCAGACAGGGGAGCTCCTACGAGCAGTACTTC | CASSPRQGSSYEQYF
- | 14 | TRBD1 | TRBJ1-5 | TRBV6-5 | TGTGCCAGCACCGAGACAGGGGGCAGTCAGCCCCAGCATTTT | CASTETGGSQPQHF
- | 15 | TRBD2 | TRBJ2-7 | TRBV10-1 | TGCGCCAGCAGTGAGTCCCCGGGAGGGGAGTATGAGCAGTACTTC | CASSESPGGEYEQYF
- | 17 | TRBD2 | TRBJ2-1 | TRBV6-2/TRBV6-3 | TGTGCCAGCAGCCGGACTAGCGGGGGTGCCTACTACAATGAGCAGTTCTTC | CASSRTSGGAYYNEQFF
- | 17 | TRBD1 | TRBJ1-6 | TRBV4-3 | TGCGCCAGCAGCCAACTGACAGGGAGCTCCTATAATTCACCCCTCCACTTT | CASSQLTGSSYNSPLHF
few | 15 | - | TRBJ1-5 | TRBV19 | TGTGCCAGTCAACCGACGGGACAAGCGTTCCCAGCCCAGCATTTT | CASQPTGQAFPAQHF
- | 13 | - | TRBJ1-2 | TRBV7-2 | TGTGCCAGCAGCTTGGGACGGGAGAGGAGCTACACCTTC | CASSLGRERSYTF
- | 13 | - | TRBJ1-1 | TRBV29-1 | TGCAGCGGTGGAGGATTCATGAACACTGAAGCTTTCTTT | CSGGGFMNTEAFF
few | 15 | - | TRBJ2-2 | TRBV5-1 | TGCGCCAGCAGCCAGACTAGTTTGAAAGCCGGGGAGCTGTTTTTT | CASSQTSLKAGELFF
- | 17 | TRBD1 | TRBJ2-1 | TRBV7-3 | TGTGCCAGCAGTCATACAGGGGGCCGCACCAACTACAATGAGCAGTTCTTC | CASSHTGGRTNYNEQFF
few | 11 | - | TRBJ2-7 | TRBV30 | TGTGCCTGGAGTGCTCAGTACGAGCAGTACTTC | CAWSAQYEQYF
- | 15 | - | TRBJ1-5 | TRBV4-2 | TGTGCCAGCAGCCAGGCAGGGGTGGGCAATCAGCCCCAGCATTTT | CASSQAGVGNQPQHF
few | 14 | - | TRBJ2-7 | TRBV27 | TGTGCCAGCAGGCGGGGACTCAACCCCTCCGAGCAGTACTTC | CASRRGLNPSEQYF
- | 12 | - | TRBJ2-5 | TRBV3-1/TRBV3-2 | TGTGCCAGCAGCTCCCGGGATCTCACCCAGTACTTC | CASSSRDLTQYF
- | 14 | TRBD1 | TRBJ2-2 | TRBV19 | TGTGCCAGTACCGGTACAGGGGGCACCGGGGAGCTGTTTTTT | CASTGTGGTGELFF
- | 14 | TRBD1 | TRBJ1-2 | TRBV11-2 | TGTGCCAGCAGCTCAGGGACAGGGAACTATGGCTACACCTTC | CASSSGTGNYGYTF
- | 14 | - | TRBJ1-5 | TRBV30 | TGTGCCTGGAGTGTTGGGCTGCCTGGCAGGCCCCAGCATTTT | CAWSVGLPGRPQHF
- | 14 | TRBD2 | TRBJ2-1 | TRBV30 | TGTGCCTGGAGTAGCACCGGGACTAGCGGTGAGCAGTTCTTC | CAWSSTGTSGEQFF
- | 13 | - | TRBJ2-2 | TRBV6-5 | TGTGCCAGCCGGGACTGGAACACCGGGGAGCTGTTTTTT | CASRDWNTGELFF
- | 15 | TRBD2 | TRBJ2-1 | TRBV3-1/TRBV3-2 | TGTGCCAGCAGCCTACTAGCGGGGGGTTACAATGAGCAGTTCTTC | CASSLLAGGYNEQFF
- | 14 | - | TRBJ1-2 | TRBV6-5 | TGTGCCAGCAGTCGAACAGGGTCTGGCTATGGCTACACCTTC | CASSRTGSGYGYTF
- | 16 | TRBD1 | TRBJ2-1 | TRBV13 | TGTGCCAGCAGCTTCGGACAGGGACAGGAAAACAATGAGCAGTTCTTC | CASSFGQGQENNEQFF
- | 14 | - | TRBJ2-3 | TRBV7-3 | TGTGCCAGCAGCCCCGGACTAAACACAGATACGCAGTATTTT | CASSPGLNTDTQYF
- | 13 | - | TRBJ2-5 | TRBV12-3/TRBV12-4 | TGTGCCAGCAGTTACAGGGTAGGGGAGACCCAGTACTTC | CASSYRVGETQYF
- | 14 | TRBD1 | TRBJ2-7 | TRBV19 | TGTGCCAGTAAGGGACAGGGAGTCTCCTACGAGCAGTACTTC | CASKGQGVSYEQYF
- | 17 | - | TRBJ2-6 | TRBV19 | TGTGCCAGTAGTATCGGGGGTAGTGGGTCTGGGGCCAACGTCCTGACTTTC | CASSIGGSGSGANVLTF
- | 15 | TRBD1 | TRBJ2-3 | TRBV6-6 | TGTGCCAGCAGCAACCGGGACAGGGGAAGGTATACGCAGTATTTT | CASSNRDRGRYTQYF
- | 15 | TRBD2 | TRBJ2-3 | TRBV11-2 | TGTGCCAGCAGCCCTGGACTAGCTCGCACAGATACGCAGTATTTT | CASSPGLARTDTQYF
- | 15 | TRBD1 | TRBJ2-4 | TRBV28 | TGTGCCAGCAGTTTACGACAGGGGGTGGGAGGTGGTGGTGCTTTC | CASSLRQGVGGGGAF
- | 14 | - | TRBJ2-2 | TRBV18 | TGCGCCAGCTCACCTGCGCAGAACACCGGGGAGCTGTTTTTT | CASSPAQNTGELFF
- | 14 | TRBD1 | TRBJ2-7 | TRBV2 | TGTGCCAGCAGCACTAACAGGGGGCCCTACGAGCAGTACTTC | CASSTNRGPYEQYF
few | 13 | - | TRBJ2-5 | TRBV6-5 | TGTGCCAGCAGGCAACAGGGCCCAGAGACCCAGTACTTC | CASRQQGPETQYF